The 28 T cell receptor beta chains below were found in one sample sequenced in a study of T cell responses to AZD1222 COVID-19 vaccine. Profiling relied on immunoSEQ multiplex PCR, and the TCRdb table lists in-frame clones only, not all of them. The table shows about 150,000 clones, with about nine tenths occurring only once. This specimen was peripheral blood, taken 28 days after the second AZD1222 dose. The receptors originated from an adult who received the AZD1222 COVID-19 vaccine.

This clone was found once. The genes are TRBV3-1 (or the pseudogene TRBV3-2) and TRBJ1-6; a weak D match, TRBD1 (5 bases). The CDR3 spans 14 residues. From germline, CDR1 is LGHDT and CDR2 YNNKEL (reference sequence). V lost 0 bases and J 9 bases, leaving 9 bases between the germline ends. Written as DNA, the CDR3 is TGTGCCAGCAGCCAAGATCCGGGGCCTTCACCCCTCCACTTT. Its translation: CASSQDPGPSPLHF.

The CDR3 region has the DNA TGTGCCAGCAGCCAGGACAGGGGCATCTACTTCTACGAGCAGTACTTC. Protein product: CASSQDRGIYFYEQYF. This chain connects TRBV3-1 (or the pseudogene TRBV3-2) to TRBJ2-7, with 9 bases that match TRBD1. CDR3 length: 16 residues. Germline V gene sequence: CDR1 LGHDT, CDR2 YNNKEL (reference sequence). Trimming took 3 bases from V and 3 from J; bases not matched to a gene: 9.

This clone appeared a few times. Other DNA sequences in the sample encode the same CDR3. The chain combines TRBV27 with TRBJ1-5, with TRBD1 matching 8 bases. V lost 4 bases, J lost 6 bases, and 14 bases stayed unmatched. Per the germline V gene, CDR1 is MNHEY and CDR2 is SMNVEV (reference sequence). This CDR3 is 17 amino acids long. The DNA for the CDR3 is TGTGCCAGCAGTTCAATAACCGGGACAGGCCCCGTTCAGCCCCAGCATTTT. Protein sequence: CASSSITGTGPVQPQHF.

The rearrangement joins TRBV7-8 to TRBJ2-2; no reliable D call. CDR1 is SGHVS, CDR2 FQNEAQ, per germline. The CDR3 runs 18 residues. V lost 5 bases, J lost 1 base, and 20 bases lay in between. CDR3 residues: CASSHALRPDQNTGELFF. As DNA, the CDR3 is TGTGCCAGCAGCCATGCCCTCCGCCCCGACCAGAACACCGGGGAGCTGTTTTTT.

In this sample, this clone turned up once. The CDR3 protein is CASSRGGGNSPLHF. CDR3 coding DNA: TGTGCCAGCAGTCGCGGGGGGGGTAATTCACCCCTCCACTTT. The chain uses TRBV25-1 and TRBJ1-6; possible D gene TRBD1, 5 bases. Germline CDR1 and CDR2: MGHDK and SYGVNS. The length of the CDR3 is 14 residues. V lost 5 bases, J lost 6 bases, and 11 bases lay in between. Combining the CDR3 with reference TRBV25-1 and TRBJ1-6 gives the whole variable domain EADIYQTPRYLVIGTGKKITLECSQTMGHDKMYWYQQDPGMELHLIHYSYGVNSTEKGDLSSESTVSRIRTEHFPLTLESARPSHTSQYLCASSRGGGNSPLHFGNGTRLTVT.

The chain couples TRBV4-1 to TRBJ1-3, with 7 bases fitting TRBD1. The junction had 9 bases not matched to a gene; V was cut back by 4 bases and J by 6 bases. The CDR3 runs 15 residues. Looked up from germline, CDR1 is MGHRA and CDR2 is YSYEKL. This CDR3 reads CASSLPTGRENTIYF. CDR3 nucleotides: TGCGCCAGCAGCCTTCCGACAGGGCGCGAAAACACCATATATTTT.

The V and J genes are TRBV13 and TRBJ1-3, with 10 nucleotides matching TRBD1. J gave up 4 bases and V 5 bases, and 8 bases lay outside the gene matches. The CDR3 extends over 16 amino acids. Germline CDR1 reads PRHDT; CDR2 reads FYEKMQ (reference sequence). The CDR3 spells CASSQTGGAKGNTIYF. The CDR3 bases are TGTGCCAGCAGCCAGACAGGGGGCGCGAAGGGAAACACCATATATTTT.

The rearrangement joins TRBV7-2 to TRBJ2-7; possibly TRBD1 for D (6 bases). The germline V and J ends were trimmed by 5 bases and 2 bases, with 16 bases remaining between them. Germline CDR1 reads SGHTA; CDR2 reads FQGNSA. CDR3 length: 15 amino acids. CDR3 DNA sequence: TGTGCCAGCAGCCCAACTCGAGGGACAACCTACGAGCAGTACTTC. This encodes CASSPTRGTTYEQYF.

This chain joins TRBV5-1 and TRBJ1-3; weak D call: TRBD1 (5 bases). The germline V and J ends were trimmed by 4 bases and 0 bases, with 14 bases remaining between them. Germline CDR1 reads SGHRS; CDR2 reads YFSETQ. The CDR3 is 16 residues long. The CDR3 DNA reads as TGCGCCAGCAGCCTCATGGGGGGAATCTCTGGAAACACCATATATTTT. Translated: CASSLMGGISGNTIYF.

The rearrangement uses TRBV5-1 and TRBJ2-7; D could derive from TRBD1 or TRBD2 (7 bases each). This CDR3 region has 14 residues. Germline V lookup: CDR1 SGHRS, CDR2 YFSETQ. The V gene lost 4 bases and the J gene lost 1 base, with 12 bases spanning the gap. CDR3: CASSQGGYSYEQYF. DNA for the CDR3: TGCGCCAGCAGCCAGGGGGGGTATTCCTACGAGCAGTACTTC.

The rearrangement links TRBV5-1 to TRBJ2-5, with 8 positions matching TRBD1. Per the germline V gene, CDR1 is SGHRS and CDR2 is YFSETQ. The junction had 2 bases not matched to a gene; V was cut back by 0 bases and J by 4 bases. This CDR3 contains 14 residues. CDR3 bases: TGCGCCAGCAGCTTGGGAGGACAGGGAGAGACCCAGTACTTC. Protein sequence: CASSLGGQGETQYF.

This clone was seen a few times. The chain uses TRBV19 and TRBJ2-7; 8 bases fit TRBD1. Germline V gene data show CDR1 as LNHDA and CDR2 as SQIVND (reference sequence). J lost 2 bases, V lost 6 bases, and 9 bases had no gene match. The CDR3 is 15 amino acids. The CDR3 DNA is TGTGCCAGTAGGCCAGGGGGCCTGGAGACCTACGAGCAGTACTTC. Encoded protein: CASRPGGLETYEQYF.

This chain uses TRBV11-2 with TRBJ2-2, with D maybe TRBD2 (6 bases). The germline V gene encodes CDR1 SGHAT and CDR2 FQNNGV. This CDR3 is 14 amino acids long. Trimming removed 8 bases at V and 1 base at J, with 11 bases between. The CDR3 DNA follows: TGTGCCAGCGGTCCGGGACTGAACACCGGGGAGCTGTTTTTT. The encoded protein is CASGPGLNTGELFF.

The chain has TRBV19 and TRBJ2-7; 9 bases map to TRBD1. The CDR3 sequence is 17 residues long. CDR1 LNHDA and CDR2 SQIVND come from the germline V gene (reference sequence). V lost 0 bases to trimming and J lost 2 bases; unmatched junction nucleotides: 8. The CDR3 bases are TGTGCCAGTAGTATAGAACCCACAGGGGGCCGAACCTACGAGCAGTACTTC. Encoded protein: CASSIEPTGGRTYEQYF. Using reference TRBV19 and TRBJ2-7 for the parts outside the CDR3, the full variable domain is DGGITQSPKYLFRKEGQNVTLSCEQNLNHDAMYWYRQDPGQGLRLIYYSQIVNDFQKGDIAEGYSVSREKKESFPLTVTSAQKNPTAFYLCASSIEPTGGRTYEQYFGPGTRLTVT.

J is TRBJ1-2 and V is TRBV6-4; D is uncertain. Trimming removed 2 bases at V and 8 bases at J, with 12 bases between. The germline gives CDR1 MRHNA, CDR2 SNTAGT. This CDR3 spans 13 amino acids. The CDR3 here is CASSDAGNAGYTF. The CDR3 DNA reads TGTGCCAGCAGTGACGCCGGGAACGCAGGCTACACCTTC.

The rearrangement uses TRBV4-2 and TRBJ1-3; TRBD1 might be the D (6 bases). Trimming removed 0 bases from V and 4 bases from J, with 19 bases in between. The CDR3 is made up of 18 amino acids. The germline V gene has CDR1 LGHNA and CDR2 YNFKEQ. CDR3 protein: CASSQEITGTQPGNTIYF. The DNA of the CDR3 is TGTGCCAGCAGCCAAGAAATTACAGGGACGCAGCCAGGAAACACCATATATTTT.

The gene calls are TRBV27 and TRBJ1-5; 7 bases map to TRBD1. CDR1 is MNHEY, CDR2 SMNVEV, per germline (reference sequence). The junction had 10 bases not matched to a gene; V was cut back by 5 bases and J by 6 bases. This CDR3 spans 15 amino acids. CDR3 loop: CASSITGTVTQPQHF. The CDR3 DNA follows: TGTGCCAGCAGTATCACCGGGACAGTGACTCAGCCCCAGCATTTT.

The chain recombines TRBV6-5 with TRBJ1-5; TRBD1 agrees at 9 bases. Trimming took 6 bases from V and 1 from J; bases not matched to a gene: 4. Per germline, CDR1 MNHEY and CDR2 SVGAGI. The CDR3 extends over 15 amino acids. The CDR3 region has the DNA TGTGCCAGCAGCGGGACAGGGTCCAGCAATCAGCCCCAGCATTTT. Its protein is CASSGTGSSNQPQHF.

The gene calls are TRBV6-1 and TRBJ1-1; D is unclear. CDR3 length: 16 amino acids. Trimming left V 4 bases short and J 0 bases short, with 15 bases between. Germline loops: CDR1 MNHNS, CDR2 SASEGT. CDR3 region: CASSVAPATLNTEAFF. CDR3 nucleotide sequence: TGTGCCAGCAGTGTTGCACCGGCTACCCTGAACACTGAAGCTTTCTTT.

The V gene is TRBV14, the J gene TRBJ2-2; D not resolved. V was cut by 2 bases and J by 1 base, with 2 bases left in between. Germline V lookup: CDR1 SGHDN, CDR2 FVKESK. This CDR3 comprises 13 residues. The CDR3 coding sequence is TGTGCCAGCAGCCAACAGAACACCGGGGAGCTGTTTTTT. This codes for CASSQQNTGELFF. Filled out from reference TRBV14 and TRBJ2-2, the complete variable domain reads EAGVTQFPSHSVIEKGQTVTLRCDPISGHDNLYWYRRVMGKEIKFLLHFVKESKQDESGMPNNRFLAERTGGTYSTLKVQPAELEDSGVYFCASSQQNTGELFFGEGSRLTVL.

J is TRBJ2-4 and V is TRBV7-9; the D gene is possibly TRBD1 (6 bases). Germline CDR1 SEHNR, CDR2 FQNEAQ (reference sequence). This CDR3 spans 15 amino acids. V lost 2 bases to trimming and J lost 3 bases, with 11 bases between them. The CDR3 is CASSLNRENKNIQYF. The CDR3 DNA follows: TGTGCCAGCAGCTTAAACAGGGAGAACAAAAACATTCAGTACTTC.

This rearrangement joins TRBV2 to TRBJ2-2; D tentatively fits TRBD1 or TRBD2 (6 bases each). This CDR3 contains 15 residues. The germline CDR1 and CDR2 sequences are SNHLY and FYNNEI. With 7 bases removed from V and 1 base from J, the gap between germline ends came to 13 bases. CDR3 in amino acids: CASKGGQMNTGELFF. The CDR3 DNA follows: TGTGCCAGCAAAGGGGGGCAAATGAACACCGGGGAGCTGTTTTTT.

The chain couples TRBV29-1 to TRBJ2-7; 7 positions agree with TRBD1. Per germline, CDR1 SQVTM and CDR2 ANQGSEA. With V trimmed by 2 bases and J by 3 bases, 7 bases remained unmatched. The CDR3 extends over 14 amino acids. CDR3 in DNA: TGCAGCGTTGAAATCCCTGGGACAGACTACGAGCAGTACTTC. Translated, it gives CSVEIPGTDYEQYF.

This chain connects TRBV7-2 to TRBJ2-2, with D unresolved. From germline, CDR1 is SGHTA and CDR2 FQGNSA. The CDR3 is 12 residues long. V was clipped by 1 base and J by 3 bases, with 0 bases between them. The CDR3 DNA follows: TGTGCCAGCAGCTTAGACACCGGGGAGCTGTTTTTT. It translates to CASSLDTGELFF.

The rearrangement uses TRBV3-1 (or the pseudogene TRBV3-2) and TRBJ1-3, with D perhaps matching TRBD1 (5 bases). This CDR3 is 18 amino acids long. Germline assignment: CDR1 LGHDT and CDR2 YNNKEL (reference sequence). V lost 4 bases and J 0 bases, leaving 19 bases between the germline ends. CDR3 sequence (DNA): TGTGCCAGCAGCCCAAGCCCTACCCGGGGCGGCTCTGGAAACACCATATATTTT. It codes for CASSPSPTRGGSGNTIYF.

The chain uses TRBV28 and TRBJ1-5; D is possibly TRBD1 (5 bases). The CDR3 totals 14 residues. Trimming took 3 bases from V and 4 from J, leaving 10 bases between them. Germline CDR1 and CDR2: MDHEN and SYDVKM. The CDR3 reads CASSLARQNQPQHF. The CDR3 coding sequence is TGTGCCAGCAGTTTGGCCAGACAGAATCAGCCCCAGCATTTT.

The V call is TRBV9, the J call TRBJ1-2, with TRBD1 matching over 7 bases. Germline V lookup: CDR1 SGDLS, CDR2 YYNGEE. Trimming took 5 bases from V and 7 from J; bases not matched to a gene: 8. This CDR3 has 13 amino acids. CDR3 DNA: TGTGCCAGCAGTCCAGGGACAGTCCGTGGCTACACCTTC. Its protein product is CASSPGTVRGYTF.

V is TRBV11-2 and J is TRBJ2-7, with 9 bases identical to TRBD2. The junction had 8 bases not matched to a gene; V was cut back by 4 bases and J by 7 bases. The CDR3 spans 14 residues. Germline loops: CDR1 SGHAT, CDR2 FQNNGV. The DNA for the CDR3 is TGTGCCAGCAGCTACTTAGCGGGAGCTGGTGAGCAGTACTTC. As protein: CASSYLAGAGEQYF. Full variable domain (missing parts from reference TRBV11-2 and TRBJ2-7): EAGVAQSPRYKIIEKRQSVAFWCNPISGHATLYWYQQILGQGPKLLIQFQNNGVVDDSQLPKDRFSAERLKGVDSTLKIQPAKLEDSAVYLCASSYLAGAGEQYFGPGTRLTVT.